The 22 T cell receptor beta chains below come from one sample, sequenced in a study of blood T cell repertoires in COVID-19 (dated by TCRdb to 2018 to 2020). The library was prepared using the immunoSEQ multiplex PCR assay. Drawn from immuneACCESS, this table holds only the in-frame rearrangements with V and J called that TCRdb kept. Clones are partly lost; checked studies trace under half to an unresolved V gene and leave the rest unexplained. The sample has around 250,000 clones on record, around nine tenths of them singletons. The top ten constitute around 9% of the sample. Sequencing input: peripheral blood. All receptors derive from a man aged 40-55 years with active or convalescent COVID-19.

The V gene is TRBV15, the J gene TRBJ1-2; TRBD1 matches 10 bases. The CDR3 runs 15 residues. J lost 3 bases, V lost 3 bases, and 4 bases had no gene match. CDR1 is LNHNV, CDR2 YYDKDF, per germline (reference sequence). CDR3 residues: CATSSTDRGHYGYTF. The DNA for the CDR3 is TGTGCCACCAGCAGCACCGACAGGGGGCACTATGGCTACACCTTC.

The rearrangement uses TRBV9 and TRBJ1-4; D unresolved. Trimming stripped 3 bases from V and 10 bases from J, with 28 bases between. Germline V gene lookup returns CDR1 SGDLS and CDR2 YYNGEE. The CDR3 is 18 residues long. DNA of the CDR3: TGTGCCAGCAGCGCACATTCACTTCGACCGGGAGTTAGTTCAAAACTGTTTTTT. Its protein is CASSAHSLRPGVSSKLFF. Combining the CDR3 with reference TRBV9 and TRBJ1-4 gives the whole variable domain DSGVTQTPKHLITATGQRVTLRCSPRSGDLSVYWYQQSLDQGLQFLIQYYNGEERAKGNILERFSAQQFPDLHSELNLSSLELGDSALYFCASSAHSLRPGVSSKLFFGSGTQLSVL.

CDR3 region: CASRFGPVEGEQYF. The CDR3 DNA reads as TGTGCCAGCAGATTTGGGCCGGTAGAGGGCGAGCAGTACTTC. The chain uses TRBV11-2 and TRBJ2-7; a possible D gene is TRBD2 (5 bases). Germline V lookup: CDR1 SGHAT, CDR2 FQNNGV. The ends were cut back, 6 bases at V and 6 bases at J, with 18 bases in the middle. The CDR3 spans 14 residues.

The V call is TRBV5-6, the J call TRBJ1-2, with D possibly being TRBD1 (5 bases). V dropped 1 base and J dropped 3 bases, with 13 bases sitting between them. CDR1 SGHDT and CDR2 YYEEEE come from the germline V gene. The CDR3 has 15 residues. CDR3 coding DNA: TGTGCCAGCAGCTTGCCAGGAGGGGCCTACTATGGCTACACCTTC. Translating it yields CASSLPGGAYYGYTF.

CDR3 sequence: CASSKGQGYEQYF. CDR3 sequence (DNA): TGTGCCAGCAGCAAGGGACAGGGTTACGAGCAGTACTTC. The chain recombines TRBV21-1 with TRBJ2-7; the DNA was not used to check the table's D call, TRBD1. TRBV21-1 corresponds to a pseudogene. The CDR3 spans 13 residues.

The chain joins TRBV5-8 to TRBJ2-1; a weak D match, TRBD1 (5 bases). The V and J ends lost 1 base and 5 bases respectively, with 16 bases between them. The CDR3 is 16 residues long. The germline CDR1 and CDR2 sequences are SGHTS and YDEGEE. Here the CDR3 DNA reads TGTGCCAGCAGCTTGCTCGATACAGGCCTGCACAATGAGCAGTTCTTC. It encodes CASSLLDTGLHNEQFF.

The genes are TRBV5-1 and TRBJ1-2; 11 bases are a match to TRBD1. After removal of 4 bases from V and 0 bases from J, the junction contained 2 bases not matched to a gene. The CDR3 runs 15 residues. Germline values: CDR1 SGHRS, CDR2 YFSETQ. In DNA form, the CDR3 reads TGCGCCAGCAGCCGGGACAGGGGGTCTAACTATGGCTACACCTTC. The encoded protein is CASSRDRGSNYGYTF.

This chain links TRBV19 with TRBJ2-7, with 7 positions matching TRBD1. V lost 2 bases and J lost 3; bases outside the gene matches: 4. CDR3 size: 14 residues. Germline V gives CDR1 LNHDA, CDR2 SQIVND (reference sequence). CDR3 in amino acids: CASSIIGDSYEQYF. As DNA, the CDR3 is TGTGCCAGTAGTATAATCGGGGACAGCTACGAGCAGTACTTC.

The rearrangement links TRBV29-1 to TRBJ1-5; D is perhaps TRBD1 (5 bases). This CDR3 region has 14 residues. V gave up 4 bases and J gave up 7 bases, with 17 bases separating them. From germline, CDR1 is SQVTM and CDR2 ANQGSEA. The CDR3 DNA sequence: TGCAGCGTTGCCGGCAGCAAGGCAGGGCAGCCCCAGCATTTT. Translation gives CSVAGSKAGQPQHF.

V is TRBV28 and J is TRBJ1-1, with 7 bases fitting TRBD1. The CDR3 runs 15 residues. The germline CDR1 and CDR2 sequences are MDHEN and SYDVKM. Trimming removed 6 bases from V and 3 bases from J; junction bases left unmatched: 10. CDR3 coding DNA: TGTGCCAGCAGATATCGACAGGGTTGGGACACTGAAGCTTTCTTT. This translates into CASRYRQGWDTEAFF.

V usage is TRBV25-1 and J usage is TRBJ1-4, with TRBD1 identical over 11 bases. In germline, CDR1 is MGHDK, CDR2 SYGVNS. V shed 1 base and J 4 bases; nucleotides not matched to a gene: 5. The length of the CDR3 is 17 residues. In DNA, the CDR3 is TGTGCCAGCAGTGAATGGACAGGGGGCGTGGGTAATGAAAAACTGTTTTTT. Its translation: CASSEWTGGVGNEKLFF.

The gene calls are TRBV19 and TRBJ1-5; D unclear. The germline V gene has CDR1 LNHDA and CDR2 SQIVND (reference sequence). The CDR3 contains 12 residues. V dropped 8 bases and J dropped 5 bases, with 10 bases sitting between them. CDR3 protein: CASQSGYQPQHF. CDR3 bases: TGTGCCAGTCAGAGCGGCTATCAGCCCCAGCATTTT. The full variable domain, rest sourced from reference TRBV19 and TRBJ1-5, is DGGITQSPKYLFRKEGQNVTLSCEQNLNHDAMYWYRQDPGQGLRLIYYSQIVNDFQKGDIAEGYSVSREKKESFPLTVTSAQKNPTAFYLCASQSGYQPQHFGDGTRLSIL.

The chain couples TRBV9 to TRBJ2-2, with 7 bases matching TRBD1. The trim removed 2 bases at V and 3 bases at J, leaving 1 base unmatched. Per the germline V gene, CDR1 is SGDLS and CDR2 is YYNGEE. CDR3 length equals 14 residues. This CDR3 reads CASSVTGDTGELFF. CDR3 in DNA: TGTGCCAGCAGCGTCACAGGGGACACCGGGGAGCTGTTTTTT.

V and J are TRBV5-1 and TRBJ2-2; weak D call: TRBD2 (5 bases). The CDR3 has 17 amino acids. V lost 1 base, J lost 3 bases, and 16 bases lay in between. From germline, CDR1 is SGHRS and CDR2 YFSETQ. Here the CDR3 DNA reads TGCGCCAGCAGCTTGTACAAGCCGGGAAAAGACACCGGGGAGCTGTTTTTT. It yields the protein CASSLYKPGKDTGELFF.

The rearrangement links TRBV20-1 to TRBJ2-7; D is perhaps TRBD1 (6 bases). Germline assignment: CDR1 DFQATT and CDR2 SNEGSKA (reference sequence). The CDR3 has 13 amino acids. V lost 3 bases to trimming and J lost 3 bases, with 12 bases between them. CDR3 protein: CSASEGGIYEQYF. CDR3 nucleotides: TGCAGTGCTAGTGAAGGGGGAATCTACGAGCAGTACTTC.

The V call is TRBV5-1, the J call TRBJ2-1; weak D call: TRBD2 (6 bases). CDR1 is SGHRS and CDR2 is YFSETQ in the germline V gene. CDR3 size: 18 residues. V lost 0 bases and J lost 0, with 16 bases in between. CDR3 sequence: CASSLGSRRGLSYNEQFF. The CDR3 DNA reads TGCGCCAGCAGCTTGGGTTCTCGGCGGGGTCTCTCCTACAATGAGCAGTTCTTC.

The V and J genes are TRBV30 and TRBJ2-6; D possibly corresponds to TRBD1 (6 bases). Germline CDR1 reads GTSNPN; CDR2 reads SVGIG (reference sequence). The CDR3 covers 15 residues. Trimming pared 0 bases from V and 4 bases from J, leaving 10 bases between. CDR3 sequence reads: CAWSVGGYGANVLTF. The CDR3 bases are TGTGCCTGGAGTGTAGGGGGATACGGGGCCAACGTCCTGACTTTC.

The V and J genes are TRBV7-8 and TRBJ2-1, with D maybe TRBD2 (5 bases). From germline, CDR1 is SGHVS and CDR2 FQNEAQ. With 0 bases removed from V and 8 bases from J, the gap between germline ends came to 20 bases. CDR3 length: 17 residues. The CDR3: CASSLARVASFRDEQFF. In DNA form, the CDR3 reads TGTGCCAGCAGCTTAGCGAGGGTAGCATCCTTTAGGGATGAGCAGTTCTTC.

The chain uses TRBV12-5 and TRBJ2-2; D remains unclear. With 2 bases removed from V and 8 bases from J, the gap between germline ends came to 3 bases. The CDR3 is 11 amino acids. Germline assignment: CDR1 LGHNT and CDR2 FRNRAP. The CDR3 region has the DNA TGTGCTAGTGGTTTGTCTGGGGAGCTGTTTTTT. Translation: CASGLSGELFF.

For the CDR3, the DNA is TGTGCCAGCAGCCCCTGGACTAGCGGGAGGTCTTACTACAATGAGCAGTTCTTC. Translation gives CASSPWTSGRSYYNEQFF. The J gene is TRBJ2-1, the V gene TRBV7-8; 14 bases align to TRBD2. The CDR3 is 18 residues long. The germline gives CDR1 SGHVS, CDR2 FQNEAQ. V lost 5 bases and J lost 3; bases outside the gene matches: 9.

Note on this clone: The junction differs from germline at one of its ends, possibly a read error. The chain joins TRBV9 to TRBJ2-5; D uncertain. CDR1 and CDR2 from the germline V gene are SGDLS and YYNGEE. The CDR3 totals 13 residues. This chain's CDR3 is CASSPPHQETQYF. The CDR3 bases are TGTGCCAGCAGCCCCCCCCACCAGGAGACCCAGTACTTC. The entire variable domain, with the rest obtained from reference TRBV9 and TRBJ2-5, is as follows: DSGVTQTPKHLITATGQRVTLRCSPRSGDLSVYWYQQSLDQGLQFLIQYYNGEERAKGNILERFSAQQFPDLHSELNLSSLELGDSALYFCASSPPHQETQYFGPGTRLLVL.

This clone was found a few times. The CDR3: CASRRGAGGVPYEQYF. The CDR3 DNA reads TGTGCCAGCAGGCGGGGAGCGGGAGGCGTCCCCTACGAGCAGTACTTC. The chain employs TRBV3-1 (or the pseudogene TRBV3-2) and TRBJ2-7; 9 nucleotides line up with TRBD2. Per germline, CDR1 LGHDT and CDR2 YNNKEL (reference sequence). V shed 6 bases and J 2 bases; nucleotides not matched to a gene: 11. The CDR3 spans 16 residues.